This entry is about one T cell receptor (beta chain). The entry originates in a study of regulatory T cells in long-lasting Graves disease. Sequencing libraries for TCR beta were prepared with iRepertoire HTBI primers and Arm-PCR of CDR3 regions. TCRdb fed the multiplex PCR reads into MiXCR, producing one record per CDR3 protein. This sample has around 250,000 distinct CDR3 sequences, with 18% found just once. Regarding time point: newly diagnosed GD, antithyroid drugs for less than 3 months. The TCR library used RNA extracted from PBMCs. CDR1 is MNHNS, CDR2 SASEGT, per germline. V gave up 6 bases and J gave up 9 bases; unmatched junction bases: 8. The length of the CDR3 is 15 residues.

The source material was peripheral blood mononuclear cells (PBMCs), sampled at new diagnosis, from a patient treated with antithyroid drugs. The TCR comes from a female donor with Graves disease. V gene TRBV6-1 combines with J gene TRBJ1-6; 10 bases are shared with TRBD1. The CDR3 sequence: CASSPGTGESSPLHF. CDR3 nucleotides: TGTGCCAGCAGCCCGGGGACAGGGGAAAGTTCACCCCTCCACTTT.